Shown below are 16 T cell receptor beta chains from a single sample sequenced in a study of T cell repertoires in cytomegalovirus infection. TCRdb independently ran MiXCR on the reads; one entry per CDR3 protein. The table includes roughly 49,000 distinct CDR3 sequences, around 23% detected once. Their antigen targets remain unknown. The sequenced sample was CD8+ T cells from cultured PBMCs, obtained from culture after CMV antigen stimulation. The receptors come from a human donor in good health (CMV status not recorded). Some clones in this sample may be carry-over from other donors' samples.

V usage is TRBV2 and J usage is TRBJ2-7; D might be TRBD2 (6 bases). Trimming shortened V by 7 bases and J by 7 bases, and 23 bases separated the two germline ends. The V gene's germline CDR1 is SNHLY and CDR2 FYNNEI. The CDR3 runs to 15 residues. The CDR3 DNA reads TGTGCCAGCAACCCTACCACCGGGGCCGCGGGGGAGCAGTACTTC. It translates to CASNPTTGAAGEQYF.

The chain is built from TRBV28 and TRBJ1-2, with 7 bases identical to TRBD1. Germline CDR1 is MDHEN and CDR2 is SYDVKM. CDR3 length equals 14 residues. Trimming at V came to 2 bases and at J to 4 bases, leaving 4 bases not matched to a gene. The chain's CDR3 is CASSLRGLGYGYTF. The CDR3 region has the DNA TGTGCCAGCAGTTTAAGGGGGCTTGGCTATGGCTACACCTTC.

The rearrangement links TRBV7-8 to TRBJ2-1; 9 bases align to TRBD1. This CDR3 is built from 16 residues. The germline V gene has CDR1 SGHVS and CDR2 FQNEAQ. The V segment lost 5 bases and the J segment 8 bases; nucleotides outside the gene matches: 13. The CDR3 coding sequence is TGTGCCAGCAGCGTCAACCGGGACAGGGTCCTAGATGAGCAGTTCTTC. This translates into CASSVNRDRVLDEQFF.

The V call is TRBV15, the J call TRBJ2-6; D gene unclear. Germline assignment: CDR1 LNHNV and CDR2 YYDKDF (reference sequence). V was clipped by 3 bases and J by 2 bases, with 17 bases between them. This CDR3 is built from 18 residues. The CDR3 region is CATSSPTALVPGANVLTF. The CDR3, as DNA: TGTGCCACCAGCAGCCCGACCGCCTTAGTCCCTGGGGCCAACGTCCTGACTTTC.

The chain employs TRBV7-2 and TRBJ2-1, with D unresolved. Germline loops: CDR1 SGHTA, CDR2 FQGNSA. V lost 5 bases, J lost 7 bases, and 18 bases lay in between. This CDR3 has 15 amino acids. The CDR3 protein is CASSPRNSVLNEQFF. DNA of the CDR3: TGTGCCAGCAGCCCGAGGAACAGCGTTTTGAATGAGCAGTTCTTC.

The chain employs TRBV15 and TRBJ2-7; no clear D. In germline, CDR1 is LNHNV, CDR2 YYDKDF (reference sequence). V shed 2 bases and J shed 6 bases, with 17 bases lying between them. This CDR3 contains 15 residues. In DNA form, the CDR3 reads TGTGCCACCAGCAGATCACTTGAGGTGGGGATCGAGCAGTACTTC. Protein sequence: CATSRSLEVGIEQYF.

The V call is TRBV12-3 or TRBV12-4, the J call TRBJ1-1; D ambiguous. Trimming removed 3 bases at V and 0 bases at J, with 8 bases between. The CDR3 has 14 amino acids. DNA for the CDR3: TGTGCCAGCAGTTTTAGGCACCTGAACACTGAAGCTTTCTTT. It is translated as CASSFRHLNTEAFF.

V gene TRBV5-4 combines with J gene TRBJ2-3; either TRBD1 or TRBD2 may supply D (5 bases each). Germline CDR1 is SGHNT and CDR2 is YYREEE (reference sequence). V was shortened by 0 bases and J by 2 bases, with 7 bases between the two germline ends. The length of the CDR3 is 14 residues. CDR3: CASSLGDLTDTQYF. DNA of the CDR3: TGTGCCAGCAGCTTGGGGGACCTCACAGATACGCAGTATTTT.

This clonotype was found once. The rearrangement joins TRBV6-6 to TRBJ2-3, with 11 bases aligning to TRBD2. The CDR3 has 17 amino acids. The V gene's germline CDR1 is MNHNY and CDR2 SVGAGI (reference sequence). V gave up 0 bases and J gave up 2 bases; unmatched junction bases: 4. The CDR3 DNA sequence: TGTGCCAGCAGTTACTCAGCTAGCGGGGGGCTCACAGATACGCAGTATTTT. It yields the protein CASSYSASGGLTDTQYF.

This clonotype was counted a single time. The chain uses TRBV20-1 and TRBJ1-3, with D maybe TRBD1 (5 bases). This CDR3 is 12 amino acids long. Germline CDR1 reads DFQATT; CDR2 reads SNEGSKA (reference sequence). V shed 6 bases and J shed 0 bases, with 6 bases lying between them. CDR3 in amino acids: CSAGHSGNTIYF. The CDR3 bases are TGCAGTGCGGGGCACTCTGGAAACACCATATATTTT.

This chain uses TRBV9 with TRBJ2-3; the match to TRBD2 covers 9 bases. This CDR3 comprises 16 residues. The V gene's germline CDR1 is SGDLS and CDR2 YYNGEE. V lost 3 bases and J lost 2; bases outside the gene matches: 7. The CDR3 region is CASSGGTSSLTDTQYF. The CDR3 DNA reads TGTGCCAGCAGCGGCGGGACTAGCAGCCTCACAGATACGCAGTATTTT.

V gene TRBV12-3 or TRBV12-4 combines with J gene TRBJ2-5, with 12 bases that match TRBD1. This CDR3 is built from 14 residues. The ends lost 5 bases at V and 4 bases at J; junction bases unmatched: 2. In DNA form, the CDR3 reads TGTGCCAGCAGTCGGGACAGGGGGCTAGAGACCCAGTACTTC. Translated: CASSRDRGLETQYF.

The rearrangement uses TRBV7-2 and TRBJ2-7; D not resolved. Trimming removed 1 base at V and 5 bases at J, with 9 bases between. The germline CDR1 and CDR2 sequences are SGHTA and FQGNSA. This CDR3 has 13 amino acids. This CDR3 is CASSLVRQDEQYF. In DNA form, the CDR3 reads TGTGCCAGCAGCTTAGTACGTCAGGACGAGCAGTACTTC.

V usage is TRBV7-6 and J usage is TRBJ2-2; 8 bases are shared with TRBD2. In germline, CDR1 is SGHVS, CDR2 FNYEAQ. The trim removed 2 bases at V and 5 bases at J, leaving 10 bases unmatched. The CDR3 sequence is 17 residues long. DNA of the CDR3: TGTGCCAGCAGCTTAACGGCGGGAGGATGGGAAACCGGGGAGCTGTTTTTT. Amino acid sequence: CASSLTAGGWETGELFF.

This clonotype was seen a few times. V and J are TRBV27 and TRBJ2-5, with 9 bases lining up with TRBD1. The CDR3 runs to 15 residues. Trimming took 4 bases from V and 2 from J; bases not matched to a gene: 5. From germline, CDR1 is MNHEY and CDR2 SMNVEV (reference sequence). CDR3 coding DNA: TGTGCCAGCAGTTGGGGACAGGGAGAGCAAGAGACCCAGTACTTC. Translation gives CASSWGQGEQETQYF.

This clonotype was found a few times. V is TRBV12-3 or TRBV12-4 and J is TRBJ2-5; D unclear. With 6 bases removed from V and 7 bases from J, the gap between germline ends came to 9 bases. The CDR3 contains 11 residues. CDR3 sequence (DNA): TGTGCCAGCAGCCCGGCTCGGACCCAGTACTTC. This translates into CASSPARTQYF.